This record covers a single T cell receptor beta chain. This clonotype was seen a handful of times. This receptor's antigen is unknown. The record has no base qualities; no much larger clone is one base away. The data stem from a study of naive and memory T cell subsets (dated by TCRdb to about 2017). About the full investigation: Sorted naive and memory T cell subsets from peripheral blood were analyzed in the study using a UMI-based, open-source pipeline for TCR alpha and beta sequencing. The results of the functional CMV T cell responses matched the IgG serology results in every case. RNA was DNase-treated and reverse transcribed with TCR constant-region primers, mostly using SuperScript III. On the study overall, not on this receptor specifically: RNA-based TCR counts may be affected by expression changes linked to T cell activation and differentiation. TCR abundance followed a power law with an exponent that was different for naive and memory subsets but consistent across the three individuals. Following error correction, more than 95% of naive TCR sequences occurred only once, which made naive abundance distributions much steeper than those of memory subsets. Single alpha or beta chain sequences, rather than paired alpha/beta receptors, were used to define clonotypes. In both CD4 and CD8 cells, going from naive through CM, EM and EMRA, the Gini index went up while Shannon and inverse Simpson diversity went down. No ground truth was available to validate the repertoire findings for the naive and memory subsets.

From the second PCR step on, the TCR alpha and beta chain libraries were amplified in separate reactions. To determine each donor's CMV status, fresh PBMCs were stimulated overnight with CMV viral lysate, and IFNgamma production from CD4+ T cells was then assessed. CD4 T cells were positively selected using Miltenyi beads, after which CD8 T cells were positively selected from the CD4-negative fraction. After staining for CD3, CD4, CD8, CD45RA, CD27 and a live/dead dye, cells were sorted on a BD Aria II into four subsets based on CD45RA and CD27. A few healthy volunteers provided blood, and each donor's sample was split into CD4 and CD8 T cells and then further divided into four differentiation subsets. Around 110 ml of peripheral blood was taken from each donor, and PBMC were separated by density-gradient centrifugation on Ficoll-Paque PLUS. After sorting, cells were lysed in RLT buffer, RNA was extracted using a Qiagen RNeasy kit, and the extracted RNA was stored at -80 degrees C.

The receptor library was made with UMI-ligation and nested PCR. An equimolar mix of two oligonucleotides covering both TRBC1 and TRBC2 was used as the beta constant-region primer. Four rounds of PCR were used to amplify ligated cDNA, with nested alpha and beta constant-region primers being used together with the SP2 primer. A single-stranded oligonucleotide bearing the SP2 primer plus a 12-nucleotide UMI was ligated onto the 3' end of the cDNA by T4 RNA ligase 1. Incubation of the ligation reaction lasted roughly 19-24 hours at 16 degrees C. To avoid over-amplification, PCR2 was usually performed as a SYBR Green qPCR and halted once a predetermined threshold was reached. Apart from the first purification, every purification step used Agencourt AMPure XP magnetic beads. Library amounts were measured by Qubit and library quality was assessed on a TapeStation, where the main peak was expected at around 650 bp. Pooled libraries were sequenced on an Illumina MiSeq using v2 2x251 paired-end kits, and typically about 0.9-2.1 million reads were obtained per sample. Each sample's library went into the pool at about 4 nM, and roughly 4.5-7.5% PhiX was added to help with cluster recognition. The paper's data handling went like this. V and J genes were assigned to Demultiplexor-processed FASTQ reads by Decombinator through tag matching, with a single base-pair mismatch being allowed. UMIs were used by Collapsinator to correct both sequencing errors and frequency errors arising from PCR heterogeneity. CDR3Translator translated TCRs and extracted CDR3s from the conserved cysteine to the FGXG phenylalanine, flagging non-productive sequences. Repertoires were subsampled to equal numbers of UMI-defined TCRs before Gini, Shannon entropy and inverse Simpson indices were calculated. Within the linear range, a power law was fitted to clonotype abundance distributions using maximum likelihood. On one naive CD8 sample, the pipeline and MIGEC gave similar UMI counts, unique TCR numbers and clonal distributions. Repertoires were searched for around 7,000 CMV-associated CDR3 sequences compiled from VDJdb and a published dataset. TCRdb ran its own pipeline on the public reads, namely fastp trimming at Q25 and MiXCR clone calling, and kept in-frame beta chains. Each entry merges the rows of one CDR3 protein and shows their most common DNA and genes. The authors' filters were not applied to this entry. This sample lists 120,000 or so distinct CDR3 sequences; approximately 37% were detected once. 0.8% to 1% of the sample belongs to the ten largest clones.

This TCR derives from a human donor in good health. The sample consisted of central memory CD4+ T cells from blood. The cell subset or site label on this specimen signifies: central memory, CD45RA- CD27+.

The DNA reads TGTGCCAGCAGCAAGAGGGACCCCAACAATGAGCAGTTCTTC. Its amino acids are CASSKRDPNNEQFF. Recombination linked TRBV7-9 to TRBJ2-1; the D gene is tentatively TRBD1 or TRBD2, each matching 5 bases. Trimming costs V 5 bases and J 5 bases, and their ends lie 13 bases apart. The CDR3 numbers 14 residues from cysteine through phenylalanine. Of the read, only the CDR3 DNA is kept; its 42 bases are in frame from base 1. CDR1 and CDR2, per the germline V gene (reference sequence), are SEHNR and FQNEAQ.